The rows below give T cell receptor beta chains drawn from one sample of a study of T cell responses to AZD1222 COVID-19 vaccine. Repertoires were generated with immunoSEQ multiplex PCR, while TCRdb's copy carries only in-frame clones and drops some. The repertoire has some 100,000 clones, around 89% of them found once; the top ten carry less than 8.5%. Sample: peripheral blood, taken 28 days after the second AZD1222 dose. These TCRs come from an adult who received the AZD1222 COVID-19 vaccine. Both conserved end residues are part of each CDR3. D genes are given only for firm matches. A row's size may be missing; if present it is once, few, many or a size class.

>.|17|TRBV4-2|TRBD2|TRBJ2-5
TGTGCCAGCAGCCAAGGACTAGCGGGAGGGCCCATGGAGACCCAGTACTTC
CASSQGLAGGPMETQYF
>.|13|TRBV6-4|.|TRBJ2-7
TGTGCCAGCAGTACAGGGTCCGGCTACGAGCAGTACTTC
CASSTGSGYEQYF
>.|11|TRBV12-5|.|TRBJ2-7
TGTGCTAGTGGTGCTCTAGGGGAGCAGTACTTC
CASGALGEQYF
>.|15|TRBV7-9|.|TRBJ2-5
TGTGCCAGCAGCTTACCCGCGGAGGGCCAAGAGACCCAGTACTTC
CASSLPAEGQETQYF
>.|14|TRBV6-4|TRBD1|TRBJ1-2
TGTGCCAGCAGTGACCCCGGGACAGGGTCTGGCTACACCTTC
CASSDPGTGSGYTF
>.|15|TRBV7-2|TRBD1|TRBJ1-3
TGTGCCAGCAGCACCCAGACAGGGGGCGGAAACACCATATATTTT
CASSTQTGGGNTIYF
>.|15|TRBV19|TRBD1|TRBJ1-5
TGTGCCAGTAGCCCGACAGGGGAGGGGAGTCAGCCCCAGCATTTT
CASSPTGEGSQPQHF
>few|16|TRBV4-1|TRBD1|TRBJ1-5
TGCGCCAGCAGCCAAGCCCCCGGACAGGCCGATCAGCCCCAGCATTTT
CASSQAPGQADQPQHF
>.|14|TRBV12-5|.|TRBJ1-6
TGTGCTAGTGGTCTGCAGGGGTGGGATTCACCCCTCCACTTT
CASGLQGWDSPLHF
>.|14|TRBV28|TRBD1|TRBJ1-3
TGTGCCAGCACTCCCGACAGGGTTGGAAACACCATATATTTT
CASTPDRVGNTIYF
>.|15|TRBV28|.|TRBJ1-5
TGTGCCAGCAGAGGTCCAGGACTAAGCAATCAGCCCCAGCATTTT
CASRGPGLSNQPQHF
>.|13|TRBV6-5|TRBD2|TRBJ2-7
TGTGCCAGCGGGGGACTAGCGCACTACGAGCAGTACTTC
CASGGLAHYEQYF
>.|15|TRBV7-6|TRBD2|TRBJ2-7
TGTGCCAGCAGCTTAAGGCTAGCGGGGACCTACGAGCAGTACTTC
CASSLRLAGTYEQYF
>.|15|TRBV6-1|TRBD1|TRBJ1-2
TGTGCCAGCAGTGAAGGAATGGACAGGGTCGACGGCTACACCTTC
CASSEGMDRVDGYTF
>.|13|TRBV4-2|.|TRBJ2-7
TGTGCCAGCAGCCCCGGCCGGGGCGACGAGCAGTACTTC
CASSPGRGDEQYF
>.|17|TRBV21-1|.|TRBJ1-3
TGTGCCAGCAGCAAAGAGGAGGGCCCCAGCTCTGGAAACACCATATATTTT
CASSKEEGPSSGNTIYF
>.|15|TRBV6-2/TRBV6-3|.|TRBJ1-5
TGTGCCAGCAGTTACTCCGGAGGGGTGGGTCAGCCCCAGCATTTT
CASSYSGGVGQPQHF
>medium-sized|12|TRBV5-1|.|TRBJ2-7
TGCGCCAGCAACTTGGCCGACGACGAGCAGTACTTC
CASNLADDEQYF
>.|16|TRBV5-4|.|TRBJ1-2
TGTGCCAGCAGCGCGGAGAAATTGGGCCCTAACTATGGCTACACCTTC
CASSAEKLGPNYGYTF
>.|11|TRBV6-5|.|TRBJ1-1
TGTGCCAGCAGTTATGGAGAAGGGGCTTTCTTT
CASSYGEGAFF
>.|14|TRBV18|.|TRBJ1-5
TGTGCCAGCTCACCCGACTCGGGCAATCAGCCCCAGCATTTT
CASSPDSGNQPQHF
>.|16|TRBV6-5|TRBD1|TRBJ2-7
TGTGCCAGCAGTTACTCTTCGGGACAGAATTCCTACGAGCAGTACTTC
CASSYSSGQNSYEQYF
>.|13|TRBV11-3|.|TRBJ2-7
TGTGCCAGCAGCCCGAGGAGTGGCTACGAGCAGTACTTC
CASSPRSGYEQYF
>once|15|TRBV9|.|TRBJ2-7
TGTGCCAGCAGCGGTGGTTCCGGAAGGCCCTACGAGCAGTACTTC
CASSGGSGRPYEQYF
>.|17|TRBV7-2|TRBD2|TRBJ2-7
TGTGCCAGCAGCTTAGACTCCGGGAGACTAGCGAACTACGAGCAGTACTTC
CASSLDSGRLANYEQYF
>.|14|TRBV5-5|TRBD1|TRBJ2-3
TGTGCCAGCAGCCGGGGACAGTTCTTAGATACGCAGTATTTT
CASSRGQFLDTQYF
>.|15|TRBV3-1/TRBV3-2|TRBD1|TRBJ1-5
TGTGCCAGCAGCCTTAGACAGGGAACCACTCAGCCCCAGCATTTT
CASSLRQGTTQPQHF
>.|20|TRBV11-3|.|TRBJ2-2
TGTGCCAGCAGCTTAGAGGGGGCCCCATCCGGGACAACGAACACCGGGGAGCTGTTTTTT
CASSLEGAPSGTTNTGELFF
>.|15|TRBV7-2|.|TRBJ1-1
TGTGCCAGCAGCTTAGGTCTGGCACAGAACACTGAAGCTTTCTTT
CASSLGLAQNTEAFF
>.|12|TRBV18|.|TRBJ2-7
TGTGCCAGCTCACCAACATCCTACGAGCAGTACTTC
CASSPTSYEQYF
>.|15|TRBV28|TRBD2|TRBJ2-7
TGTGCCAGCAGCTTCGGGGTAGCGGGACATTACGAGCAGTACTTC
CASSFGVAGHYEQYF
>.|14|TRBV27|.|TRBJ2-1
TGTGCCAGCAGTCCCTCGGGAACGTACAATGAGCAGTTCTTC
CASSPSGTYNEQFF
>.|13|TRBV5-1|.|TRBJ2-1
TGCGCCAGCAGGGATGGAGTTCTCTATGAGCAGTTCTTC
CASRDGVLYEQFF
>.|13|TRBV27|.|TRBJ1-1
TGTGCCAGCAGTTTAAAGGGGACCACTGAAGCTTTCTTT
CASSLKGTTEAFF
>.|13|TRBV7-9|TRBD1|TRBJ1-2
TGTGCCAGCTCCAACAGGGGACCCTATGGCTACACCTTC
CASSNRGPYGYTF
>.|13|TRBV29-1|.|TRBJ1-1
TGCAGCGTTACAGGGAACGGAAACACTGAAGCTTTCTTT
CSVTGNGNTEAFF
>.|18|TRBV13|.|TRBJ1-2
TGTGCCAGCAGCGAGGGTTCAGGGGACAAACGATATAACTATGGCTACACCTTC
CASSEGSGDKRYNYGYTF
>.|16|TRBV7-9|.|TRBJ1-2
TGTGCCAGCAGCCAGTCTCTGGGGGGCGCGGACTATGGCTACACCTTC
CASSQSLGGADYGYTF
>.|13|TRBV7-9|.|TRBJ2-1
TGTGCCAGCAGCTTAGTCTTGAGGAATGAGCAGTTCTTC
CASSLVLRNEQFF
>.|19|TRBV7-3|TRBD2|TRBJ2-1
TGTGCCAGCAGCGCCCGAGAGACTAGCGGGACCTACTCCTACAATGAGCAGTTCTTC
CASSARETSGTYSYNEQFF
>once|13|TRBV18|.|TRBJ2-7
TGTGCCAGCTCACCAGGGAGCGGAGGGGAGCAGTACTTC
CASSPGSGGEQYF
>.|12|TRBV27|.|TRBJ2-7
TGTGCCAGCAGTTTAAATGGATACGAGCAGTACTTC
CASSLNGYEQYF
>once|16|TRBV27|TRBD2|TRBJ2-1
TGTGCCAGCAGCCCCGATTCGCGGGGGTCCTACAATGAGCAGTTCTTC
CASSPDSRGSYNEQFF
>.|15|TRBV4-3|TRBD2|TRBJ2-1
TGCGCCAGCAGCCAAGGAAGCGGGAGCTACAATGAGCAGTTCTTC
CASSQGSGSYNEQFF
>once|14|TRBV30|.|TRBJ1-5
TGTGCCTGGAGTGTTGGGGGGAGAACTCAGCCCCAGCATTTT
CAWSVGGRTQPQHF
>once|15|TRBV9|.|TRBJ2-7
TGTGCCAGCAGCGTAGAACTTAGCAGTTTCTACGAGCAGTACTTC
CASSVELSSFYEQYF
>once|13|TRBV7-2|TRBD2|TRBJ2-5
TGTGCCAGCAGCACCCTTGCGGGAGGGACCCAGTACTTC
CASSTLAGGTQYF
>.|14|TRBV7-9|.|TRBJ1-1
TGTGCCAGCAGCTTAGACGGGGGAAACACTGAAGCTTTCTTT
CASSLDGGNTEAFF
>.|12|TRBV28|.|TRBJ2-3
TGTGCCAGCAGTTTACGCCGGGGCACGCAGTATTTT
CASSLRRGTQYF
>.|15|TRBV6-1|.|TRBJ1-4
TGTGCCAGCAGTGAACACAGGGTCCCGTATGAAAAACTGTTTTTT
CASSEHRVPYEKLFF
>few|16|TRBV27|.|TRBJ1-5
TGTGCCAGCAGTTCTACCTGGGCGTTTAGCAATCAGCCCCAGCATTTT
CASSSTWAFSNQPQHF
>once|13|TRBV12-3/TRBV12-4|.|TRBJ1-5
TGTGCCAGCAGTATGGGGCCGGGTCAGCCCCAGCATTTT
CASSMGPGQPQHF
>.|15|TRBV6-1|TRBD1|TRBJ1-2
TGTGCCAGCGGTGAGGGGACAGGAGCTTTCTATGGCTACACCTTC
CASGEGTGAFYGYTF
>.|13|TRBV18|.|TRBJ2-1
TGTGCCAGCTCACCACGAGGTACGGATGAGCAGTTCTTC
CASSPRGTDEQFF
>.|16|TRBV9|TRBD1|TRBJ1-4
TGTGCCAGCAGCGTGGGACAGGGTCGCACTAATGAAAAACTGTTTTTT
CASSVGQGRTNEKLFF
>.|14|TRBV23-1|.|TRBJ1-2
TGCGCCAGCAGTCAACCGGGTCGGCAGGGTAGCTACACCTTC
CASSQPGRQGSYTF
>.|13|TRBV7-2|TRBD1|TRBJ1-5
TGTGCCAGCAGCCGGGACAGACATCAGCCCCAGCATTTT
CASSRDRHQPQHF
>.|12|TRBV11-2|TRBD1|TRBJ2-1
TGTGCCAGCAGACTTACAGGGGCTGAGCAGTTCTTC
CASRLTGAEQFF